The 5 T cell receptor beta chains below come from one sample, sequenced in a study of TIL therapy for anti-PD-1-resistant metastatic lung cancer. The immunoSEQ assay was v3. Profiling relied on immunoSEQ multiplex PCR, and the TCRdb table lists in-frame clones only, not all of them. This sample has tens of thousands of clones, with around 76% found just once. Time point in this sample: pre-treatment sample, taken before nivolumab and TIL therapy. Sequencing used blood, obtained at baseline. These receptors were obtained from a person aged 25-80 years with non-small cell lung cancer.

The chain employs TRBV5-1 and TRBJ2-3, with D possibly TRBD1 on 6 matching bases. CDR3 size: 14 residues. The V and J ends lost 4 bases and 8 bases respectively, with 17 bases between them. Germline assignment: CDR1 SGHRS and CDR2 YFSETQ. The CDR3 sequence: CASSIPTGAVTQYF. The CDR3 nucleotides read TGCGCCAGCAGCATCCCGACAGGCGCCGTTACGCAGTATTTT.

The rearrangement joins TRBV7-9 to TRBJ1-3; D call uncertain. CDR1 and CDR2 (germline): SEHNR, FQNEAQ (reference sequence). CDR3 length: 12 amino acids. The germline V and J ends were trimmed by 4 bases and 10 bases, with 11 bases remaining between them. CDR3 in DNA: TGTGCCAGCAGCTCTGACCTAGTGACCATATATTTT. It yields the protein CASSSDLVTIYF. The complete variable domain, with remaining parts taken from reference TRBV7-9 and TRBJ1-3, reads DTGVSQNPRHKITKRGQNVTFRCDPISEHNRLYWYRQTLGQGPEFLTYFQNEAQLEKSRLLSDRFSAERPKGSFSTLEIQRTEQGDSAMYLCASSSDLVTIYFGEGSWLTVV.

The rearrangement links TRBV11-1 to TRBJ1-5; the match to TRBD1 covers 9 bases. V was clipped by 5 bases and J by 1 base; unmatched bases: 3. From germline, CDR1 is SGHAT and CDR2 FQDESV (reference sequence). This CDR3 comprises 15 residues. The CDR3 region has the DNA TGTGCCAGCAGCGACGGGACAGGGAGCAATCAGCCCCAGCATTTT. Translating gives CASSDGTGSNQPQHF. The variable domain in full, completed from reference TRBV11-1 and TRBJ1-5, reads EAEVAQSPRYKITEKSQAVAFWCDPISGHATLYWYRQILGQGPELLVQFQDESVVDDSQLPKDRFSAERLKGVDSTLKIQPAELGDSAMYLCASSDGTGSNQPQHFGDGTRLSIL.

V is TRBV21-1 and J is TRBJ2-7; TRBD2 is the table's D call, not checked against the DNA. TRBV21-1 is designated a pseudogene. CDR3 length: 16 residues. In DNA, the CDR3 is TGTGCCAGCCTCAAAAGTCAGGACTTAATCCTCCACGAGCAGTACTTC. Translation gives CASLKSQDLILHEQYF.

There are a few counts of this clone. CDR3 sequence reads: CASSRVGQGALKMNTEAFF. In nucleotides, the CDR3 is TGTGCCAGCAGCCGGGTGGGACAGGGGGCGCTGAAAATGAACACTGAAGCTTTCTTT. V gene TRBV27 combines with J gene TRBJ1-1; 12 nucleotides line up with TRBD1. From germline, CDR1 is MNHEY and CDR2 SMNVEV (reference sequence). The CDR3 consists of 19 residues. V trimming: 6 bases; J trimming: 0 bases; junction bases outside the gene matches: 14.